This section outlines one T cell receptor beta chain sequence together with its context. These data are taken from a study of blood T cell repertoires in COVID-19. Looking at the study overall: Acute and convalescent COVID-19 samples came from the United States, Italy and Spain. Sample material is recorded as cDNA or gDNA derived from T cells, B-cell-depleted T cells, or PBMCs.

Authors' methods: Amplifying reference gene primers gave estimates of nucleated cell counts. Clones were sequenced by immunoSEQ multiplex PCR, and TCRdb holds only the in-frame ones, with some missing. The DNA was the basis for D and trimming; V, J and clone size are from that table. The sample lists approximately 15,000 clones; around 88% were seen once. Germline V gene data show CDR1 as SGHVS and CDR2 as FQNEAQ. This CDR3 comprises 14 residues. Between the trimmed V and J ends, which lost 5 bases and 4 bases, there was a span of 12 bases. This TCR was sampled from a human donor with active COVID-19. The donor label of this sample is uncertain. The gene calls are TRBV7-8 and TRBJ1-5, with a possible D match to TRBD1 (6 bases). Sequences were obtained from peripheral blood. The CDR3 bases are TGTGCCAGCAGCCCGAGGGGGGGGAATCAGCCCCAGCATTTT. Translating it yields CASSPRGGNQPQHF.